The 25 T cell receptor gamma chains listed next were all sequenced from one sample in a study of gamma-delta chains in newborns, infants, children (dated by TCRdb to between 2018 and 2021). The sequencing machine was an Illumina MiSeq. Clone calls in TCRdb were regenerated from the public reads with CATT, after which identical DNA sequences shared one row. Here the sample has approximately 1,100 gamma-chain clones; less than 40% occur a single time. The ten most abundant clones make up about two fifths of the sample. Sequenced: blood. These receptors all stem from a child who was a newborn, infant or young child, either healthy, febrile or measles-vaccinated (not recorded which).

This clone showed up just a few times. V is TRGV9 and J is TRGJP. TCRdb gives no J gene; it was assigned here by matching the DNA to germline. This CDR3 has 17 amino acids. J lost 6 bases, V lost 2 bases, and 7 bases had no gene match. The germline gives CDR1 GITISATS, CDR2 ISYDGTV (reference sequence). The CDR3 bases are TGTGCCTTGTGGGAGGCTAGAGGAGAGTTGGGCAAAAAAATCAAGGTATTT. Amino acids: CALWEARGELGKKIKVF.

Concerning this clone: One junction end disagrees with the germline gene, perhaps due to a read error. The rearrangement joins TRGV4 to TRGJP1. The J gene is absent in TCRdb and was assigned here via DNA matching to germline. CDR3 length equals 17 residues. The germline V gene encodes CDR1 EGSTGY and CDR2 YDSYTSSV. Here the CDR3 reads CATWDEIRGATGRFKIF. The CDR3 DNA reads TGTGCCACCTGGGATGAGATTAGAGGAGCCACTGGTCGGTTCAAGATATTT.

This clone was recorded a few times. This sequence joins TRGV9 and TRGJP. The J gene, not given by TCRdb, was assigned here from a germline match of the nucleotide sequence. The length of the CDR3 is 17 residues. V gave up 0 bases and J gave up 4 bases; unmatched junction bases: 3. Germline V gene data show CDR1 as GITISATS and CDR2 as ISYDGTV (reference sequence). The CDR3 region is CALWEVTQELGKKIKVF. Here the CDR3 DNA reads TGTGCCTTGTGGGAGGTGACCCAAGAGTTGGGCAAAAAAATCAAGGTATTT.

This clone was counted between two and nine times. The chain has TRGV9 and TRGJP. The J gene was not available in TCRdb and was assigned here by matching the DNA to germline segments. Germline V gives CDR1 GITISATS, CDR2 ISYDGTV (reference sequence). J was trimmed by 6 bases and V by 2 bases; bases with no gene match: 4. This CDR3 has 16 residues. CDR3 protein: CALWEAGELGKKIKVF. CDR3 nucleotide sequence: TGTGCCTTGTGGGAGGCCGGAGAGTTGGGCAAAAAAATCAAGGTATTT.

This clone occurred a few times. Different DNA sequences within this sample yield the same CDR3. The J gene is TRGJP, the V gene TRGV9. The J gene is absent in TCRdb and was assigned here via DNA matching to germline. V dropped 2 bases and J dropped 7; count of bases not matched to a gene: 2. The germline gives CDR1 GITISATS, CDR2 ISYDGTV (reference sequence). The CDR3 covers 15 residues. The CDR3 DNA sequence: TGTGCCTTGTGGGAGGCTGAGTTGGGCAAAAAAATCAAGGTATTT. This encodes CALWEAELGKKIKVF.

On this clone itself: This sequence may be a read error, since a much larger clone differs from it by one base. V usage is TRGV9 and J usage is TRGJP. This CDR3 has 16 amino acids. The germline gives CDR1 GITISATS, CDR2 ISYDGTV (reference sequence). CDR3 sequence (DNA): TGTGCCTTGCGGGAGGTGAGAGAGTTGGGCAAAAAAATCAAGGTATTT. Protein: CALREVRELGKKIKVF.

This clone was seen only a few times. A far larger clone is one base from this, pointing to a likely read error. The chain joins TRGV8 to TRGJP1. Germline CDR1 VENAVY, CDR2 YDSYNSRV. Trimming cost V 2 bases and J 4 bases; bases outside gene matches: 1. The CDR3 is 13 amino acids. The CDR3 DNA reads TGTGCCACCTGGGATATCACTGGTTGGTTCAAGATATTT. Protein sequence: CATWDITGWFKIF.

By share, this clone counts as hyperexpanded. It may be a read error: a sequence one base away is much more abundant. The sample contains more than one DNA sequence encoding this CDR3. This rearrangement joins TRGV9 to TRGJP. The ends lost 0 bases at V and 7 bases at J; junction bases unmatched: 3. The CDR3 is 16 residues long. CDR1 and CDR2 (germline): GITISATS, ISYDGTV (reference sequence). CDR3 residues: CALWEVQELGKKIKVF. The CDR3 bases are TGTGCCTTGTGGGAGGTGCAGGAGTTGGGCAAAAAAATCAAGGTATTT.

This clone was counted only a few times. The chain employs TRGV9 and TRGJP. The J gene, absent from TCRdb, was called here by matching the DNA to germline. The CDR3 is 20 amino acids. J gave up 3 bases and V 4 bases, and 15 bases lay outside the gene matches. Germline assignment: CDR1 GITISATS and CDR2 ISYDGTV (reference sequence). The CDR3 DNA sequence: TGTGCCTTGTGGGATTGGGGTAGGAGCAAGCAAGAGTTGGGCAAAAAAATCAAGGTATTT. Translated, it gives CALWDWGRSKQELGKKIKVF.

The rearrangement uses TRGV9 and TRGJP. No J gene was available from TCRdb, and it was assigned here by a germline match of the DNA. V shed 3 bases, J shed 6 bases, and the junction held 8 bases outside the gene matches. The CDR3 extends over 17 amino acids. Germline V gene data show CDR1 as GITISATS and CDR2 as ISYDGTV (reference sequence). As DNA, the CDR3 is TGTGCCTTGTGGGAGCTTTCAGGAGAGTTGGGCAAAAAAATCAAGGTATTT. Translation: CALWELSGELGKKIKVF.

This clone rates as large. The gene calls are TRGV3 and TRGJ1 or TRGJ2. TCRdb gives no J gene; it was assigned here by matching the DNA to germline. With V trimmed by 0 bases and J by 4 bases, 6 bases remained unmatched. The CDR3 contains 14 residues. The germline CDR1 and CDR2 sequences are VTNTFY and YDVSTARD (reference sequence). CDR3 DNA sequence: TGTGCCACCTGGGACAGGCGGGGATATTATAAGAAACTCTTT. It translates to CATWDRRGYYKKLF.

The rearrangement uses TRGV9 and TRGJP. Here the J gene came from matching the DNA to germline, since TCRdb omits it. CDR1 is GITISATS and CDR2 is ISYDGTV in the germline V gene (reference sequence). The CDR3 has 16 residues. J lost 5 bases, V lost 5 bases, and 6 bases had no gene match. The CDR3 protein is CALWGNKELGKKIKVF. For the CDR3, the DNA is TGTGCCTTGTGGGGGAATAAAGAGTTGGGCAAAAAAATCAAGGTATTT.

Points on this clone: At one boundary the junction diverges from the germline segment, which might be a read error. This chain uses TRGV9 with TRGJP. TCRdb leaves out the J gene; it was filled in here by matching the DNA to germline. The CDR3 has 18 residues. Germline V CDR1 and CDR2: GITISATS, ISYDGTV (reference sequence). CDR3 sequence reads: CASWEVLPQELGKKIKVF. As DNA, the CDR3 is TGTGCCTCGTGGGAGGTGCTCCCGCAAGAGTTGGGCAAAAAAATCAAGGTATTT.

This clone was seen a few times. Other DNA sequences within the sample encode an identical CDR3. CDR3 coding DNA: TGTGCCTTGTGGGAGGTTTCGCAAGAGTTGGGCAAAAAAATCAAGGTATTT. Protein: CALWEVSQELGKKIKVF. The chain is built from TRGV9 and TRGJP. Germline matching of the DNA provided the J gene here, since TCRdb leaves it blank. V was pared by 1 base and J by 3 bases, with 3 bases of the junction left unmatched. Germline V gives CDR1 GITISATS, CDR2 ISYDGTV (reference sequence). The CDR3 has 17 residues.

The chain employs TRGV8 and TRGJ1 or TRGJ2. The J gene was not available in TCRdb and was assigned here by matching the DNA to germline segments. The trim removed 1 base at V and 7 bases at J, leaving 7 bases unmatched. From germline, CDR1 is VENAVY and CDR2 YDSYNSRV. The CDR3 runs 13 residues. In nucleotides, the CDR3 is TGTGCCACCTGGGATAGATTGTCCTATAAGAAACTCTTT. This codes for CATWDRLSYKKLF.

The V gene went uncalled, while the J gene is TRGJ1 or TRGJ2. CDR3 length equals 12 residues. The CDR3 is CATWDGPYKKLF. CDR3 DNA: TGTGCCACCTGGGACGGGCCCTATAAGAAACTCTTT.

A word on this clone: Other DNA sequences within the sample encode an identical CDR3. This chain connects TRGV9 to TRGJP. The J gene is absent in TCRdb and was assigned here via DNA matching to germline. Per the germline V gene, CDR1 is GITISATS and CDR2 is ISYDGTV (reference sequence). CDR3 size: 17 residues. Unmatched junction bases numbered 12, after V lost 4 bases and J lost 9 bases. The CDR3 coding sequence is TGTGCCTTGTGGGAACCGTATGGGCGGTTGGGCAAAAAAATCAAGGTATTT. This gives the protein CALWEPYGRLGKKIKVF.

With regard to this clone: A far larger clone is a single base away, which makes a read error likely. Different DNA sequences within this sample yield the same CDR3. The gene calls are TRGV9 and TRGJP. The J gene was not available in TCRdb and was assigned here by matching the DNA to germline segments. CDR1 and CDR2 from the germline V gene are GITISATS and ISYDGTV (reference sequence). V was clipped by 5 bases and J by 2 bases; unmatched bases: 0. CDR3 length equals 15 residues. This chain's CDR3 is CALWGQELGKKIKVF. DNA of the CDR3: TGTGCCTTGTGGGGGCAAGAGTTGGGCAAAAAAATCAAGGTATTT.

The chain combines TRGV9 with TRGJ1 or TRGJ2. In the absence of a J gene in TCRdb, the DNA was matched to germline to assign it here. V lost 3 bases, J lost 6 bases, and 8 bases stayed unmatched. From germline, CDR1 is GITISATS and CDR2 ISYDGTV (reference sequence). CDR3 length equals 13 residues. The CDR3 region is CALWEPDPYKKLF. CDR3 nucleotide sequence: TGTGCCTTGTGGGAGCCGGACCCTTATAAGAAACTCTTT.

This clone is termed large (0.1 to 1%). Within the sample, other DNA sequences also encode this same CDR3. This rearrangement joins TRGV9 to TRGJP. The CDR3 loop spans 16 amino acids. The V gene end was trimmed by 3 bases and the J gene end by 3 bases; junction bases not matched to a gene: 2. Germline V gene lookup returns CDR1 GITISATS and CDR2 ISYDGTV (reference sequence). DNA of the CDR3: TGTGCCTTGTGGGAGCCGCAAGAGTTGGGCAAAAAAATCAAGGTATTT. Its translation is CALWEPQELGKKIKVF.

Turning to this clone: A clone one base away is much larger, so this may be a read error. The chain employs TRGV9 and TRGJP. TCRdb supplies no J gene; here it was assigned by aligning the nucleotide sequence to germline. Germline assignment: CDR1 GITISATS and CDR2 ISYDGTV (reference sequence). This CDR3 spans 17 amino acids. The CDR3 coding sequence is TGTGCCTTGTGGGAGGTTAGCCAAGAGTTGGGCAAAGAAATCAAGGTATTT. It codes for CALWEVSQELGKEIKVF.

This clone has more than one count but fewer than ten. The chain employs TRGV9 and TRGJP. Here the J gene was assigned by germline matching of the DNA, as TCRdb has none. Germline values: CDR1 GITISATS, CDR2 ISYDGTV (reference sequence). With 0 bases clipped from V and 9 bases from J, the junction kept 5 bases outside the gene matches. This CDR3 has 16 amino acids. This CDR3 is CALWEVPGLGKKIKVF. In nucleotides, the CDR3 is TGTGCCTTGTGGGAGGTGCCTGGGTTGGGCAAAAAAATCAAGGTATTT.

This rearrangement joins TRGV9 to TRGJP. TCRdb offers no J gene call, so here the DNA was matched to germline to obtain one. The J segment lost 4 bases and the V segment lost 1 base, leaving 4 bases of the junction unmatched. The CDR3 runs to 17 residues. The germline V gene encodes CDR1 GITISATS and CDR2 ISYDGTV (reference sequence). Here the CDR3 DNA reads TGTGCCTTGTGGGAGGTCTATCAAGAGTTGGGCAAAAAAATCAAGGTATTT. Translating gives CALWEVYQELGKKIKVF.

The rearrangement joins TRGV9 to TRGJP. The J gene was missing in TCRdb and was found by matching the end of the DNA to germline. Losses at the gene ends were 5 bases for V and 4 bases for J; bases not matched to a gene: 8. Per the germline V gene, CDR1 is GITISATS and CDR2 is ISYDGTV (reference sequence). The CDR3 extends over 17 amino acids. The DNA for the CDR3 is TGTGCCTTGTGGGGGGATCTTCAAGAGTTGGGCAAAAAAATCAAGGTATTT. Protein sequence: CALWGDLQELGKKIKVF.

CDR3 sequence (DNA): TGTGCCACCTGGGATACAGGGACCACTGGTTGGTTCAAGATATTT. Translating it yields CATWDTGTTGWFKIF. The chain has TRGV8 and TRGJP1. Here the J gene came from matching the DNA to germline, since TCRdb omits it. Trimming at V came to 2 bases and at J to 2 bases, leaving 5 bases not matched to a gene. Germline V gene data show CDR1 as VENAVY and CDR2 as YDSYNSRV. CDR3 length: 15 residues.